These T cell receptor beta chains were read from a single sample in a study of cytomegalovirus exposure and HLA in healthy donors. Sequenced by immunoSEQ multiplex PCR; TCRdb stores in-frame clones only, minus some. The sample comprises roughly 150,000 clones, 65% to 90% of which are singletons, and approximately 2% rests with the top ten. The sequencing input was PBMCs. The receptor set was obtained from a woman younger than 35 in good health and CMV-seronegative. Each CDR3 is given with its conserved first and last residue. The D gene is left open where the match is weak. Expanded clones get a size class; other rows say once, few or many, or leave the size out.

CDR3nt	CDR3aa	abundance	v_gene	j_gene	d_gene
TGTGCCAGCAGTTCCATCGGACAGGGGGGAGTTTTAATGAACACTGAAGCTTTCTTT	CASSSIGQGGVLMNTEAFF	.	TRBV27	TRBJ1-1	TRBD1
TGCGCCAGCAGTGAGAGTTCCCACCCAAAGGGGAATGAGCAGTTCTTC	CASSESSHPKGNEQFF	.	TRBV10-1	TRBJ2-1	.
TGTGCCAGCACCAAAACCACAGGGGGGACCTTCTACGAGCAGTACTTC	CASTKTTGGTFYEQYF	.	TRBV7-2	TRBJ2-7	TRBD1
TGTGCCAGCAGCCAGATCAGGGGGACCTACAATGAGCAGTTCTTC	CASSQIRGTYNEQFF	.	TRBV11-2	TRBJ2-1	TRBD1
TGTGCCAGCAGCGTAACAGGGGGCAGTAGGGCCGAGCAGTACTTC	CASSVTGGSRAEQYF	.	TRBV9	TRBJ2-7	TRBD1
TGTGCCAGCAGCTTGGGGGAGCAGGGGGCGAGCCAGCCCCAGCATTTT	CASSLGEQGASQPQHF	.	TRBV5-6	TRBJ1-5	TRBD1
TGCAGCGTCGCTGGAGGGACAGGGGGCCCCTCGGACCAGTACTTC	CSVAGGTGGPSDQYF	.	TRBV29-1	TRBJ2-5	TRBD1
TGTGCCATCGGGTCTAGCTTCTACACCTTC	CAIGSSFYTF	.	TRBV10-3	TRBJ1-2	.
TGTGCCAGCAGTTACTCGGAGGGCAATCAGCCCCAGCATTTT	CASSYSEGNQPQHF	once	TRBV6-5	TRBJ1-5	.
TGCGCCAGCAGCCAAGAAGTAAGGGGTAATCAGCCCCAGCATTTT	CASSQEVRGNQPQHF	.	TRBV4-1	TRBJ1-5	.
TGCGCCAGCAGCTTGGATGCGGGGGCGGGGGACATTCAGTACTTC	CASSLDAGAGDIQYF	.	TRBV5-1	TRBJ2-4	.
TGTGCCAGCAGCTTGCGAAGGACAGGCCTGAACACTGAAGCTTTCTTT	CASSLRRTGLNTEAFF	.	TRBV7-2	TRBJ1-1	TRBD1
TGTGCCAGCAGTCACCAGAGACAAGCTAGCAATCAGCCCCAGCATTTT	CASSHQRQASNQPQHF	once	TRBV2	TRBJ1-5	.
TGTGCCAGCAGCTACGGACAGGGGACACATGGCTACACCTTC	CASSYGQGTHGYTF	.	TRBV5-6	TRBJ1-2	TRBD1
TGCGCCAGCAGCTCGGGACAGGTCTACGAGCAGTACTTC	CASSSGQVYEQYF	few	TRBV5-1	TRBJ2-7	TRBD1
TGTGCCAGCAATTCCAGGGGGTCTAATTCACCCCTCCACTTT	CASNSRGSNSPLHF	.	TRBV6-5	TRBJ1-6	TRBD1
TGTGCCAGCAGCCCCCAGATCCATGGACAGGGCGGAGATACCGGCTTC	CASSPQIHGQGGDTGF	.	TRBV7-2	TRBJ1-2	TRBD1
TGTGCCAGCTATTACCTGTCGGGCAGGGGGCAACCCCTGAACACCGGGGAGCTGTTTTTT	CASYYLSGRGQPLNTGELFF	once	TRBV27	TRBJ2-2	TRBD1
TGTGCCAGCAGTTGGCCGAACACCGGGACTTATGGCTACACCTTC	CASSWPNTGTYGYTF	.	TRBV7-9	TRBJ1-2	.
TGTGCCAGCAGCGAGACTAGCGGGAGTTTGTGGGAGACCCAGTACTTC	CASSETSGSLWETQYF	.	TRBV2	TRBJ2-5	TRBD2
TGCGCCAGCAGCTCCAGCGGGAGGGCCGACACCGGGGAGCTGTTTTTT	CASSSSGRADTGELFF	.	TRBV5-1	TRBJ2-2	TRBD2
TGTGCCAGCAGCGTCCGGGTCCCTCAGCATTTT	CASSVRVPQHF	.	TRBV9	TRBJ1-5	.
TGTGCCAGCAGCTTAACGGACAGACTGAACACTGAAGCTTTCTTT	CASSLTDRLNTEAFF	.	TRBV7-3	TRBJ1-1	.
TGTGCCAGCTCACCCGGACAGGGGGCGACTTCCGAGCAGTACTTC	CASSPGQGATSEQYF	.	TRBV18	TRBJ2-7	TRBD1
TGCGCCAGCAGCCTGACAGGCTTGAACACCGGGGAGCTGTTTTTT	CASSLTGLNTGELFF	few	TRBV5-1	TRBJ2-2	.
TGTGCCAGCAGAACCGGGACAAGGTCCTCAAGCTCCTACAATGAGCAGTTCTTC	CASRTGTRSSSSYNEQFF	.	TRBV11-1	TRBJ2-1	.
TGTGCCAGTAGTGTGCGGCACTTTATGAAAGAGACCCAGTACTTC	CASSVRHFMKETQYF	few	TRBV19	TRBJ2-5	.
TGTGCCAGTGCCCACAGGGTCTCTAACACTGAAGCTTTCTTT	CASAHRVSNTEAFF	once	TRBV19	TRBJ1-1	.
TGCGCCAGCAGCCAAGATGGCATCGGGACAGGGGGTTACGAGCAGTACTTC	CASSQDGIGTGGYEQYF	.	TRBV4-3	TRBJ2-7	TRBD1
TGCGCCAGCAGCTTGGACAGGGGGCAATACGAGCAGTACTTC	CASSLDRGQYEQYF	few	TRBV5-1	TRBJ2-7	TRBD1
TGTGCCAGCAGTGCCGAGGATGGGACACCCTCCTACGAGCAGTACTTC	CASSAEDGTPSYEQYF	.	TRBV6-1	TRBJ2-7	.
TGTGCCAGCAGCGGACGGATGGAGGGTCTTGAGCAGTACTTC	CASSGRMEGLEQYF	.	TRBV9	TRBJ2-7	.
TGTGCCAGCCAGGGACTAGCGATGTACAATGAGCAGTTCTTC	CASQGLAMYNEQFF	once	TRBV27	TRBJ2-1	TRBD2
TGTGCCAGTAGTATGAGAGTCGAAAAACTGTTTTTT	CASSMRVEKLFF	.	TRBV19	TRBJ1-4	.
TGTGCCAGCAGCTCCGGCACCGGGGAGCTGTTTTTT	CASSSGTGELFF	once	TRBV7-9	TRBJ2-2	.
TGCGCCAGCAGCCCTCTACCGGGACAGGGGCGGCAAGAGACCCAGTACTTC	CASSPLPGQGRQETQYF	.	TRBV5-1	TRBJ2-5	TRBD1
TGTGCCAGCTCACCTAACGAGGGTCCCTACGAGCAGTACTTC	CASSPNEGPYEQYF	.	TRBV18	TRBJ2-7	.
TGCGCCAGCAGCCAGGTCGGGTCTCTCTATGGCTACACCTTC	CASSQVGSLYGYTF	.	TRBV4-3	TRBJ1-2	.
TGTGCCTGGAGTGTAATCCGGGACAGACATGGCTACACCTTC	CAWSVIRDRHGYTF	.	TRBV30	TRBJ1-2	TRBD1
TGTGCCAGCAGTCCCTGGACAGGGGCGAACACTGAAGCTTTCTTT	CASSPWTGANTEAFF	.	TRBV2	TRBJ1-1	TRBD1
TGCGCCAGCAGCCAGGTCGCGAGCGGGGGCGCCTACGAGCAGTACTTC	CASSQVASGGAYEQYF	.	TRBV4-3	TRBJ2-7	TRBD2
TGCAGCGCCCCAAATCGTCCCCGGGGGTATGGCTACACCTTC	CSAPNRPRGYGYTF	few	TRBV29-1	TRBJ1-2	.
TGTGCCACGAGGCCCGACGGGAGTTCGGGACGGAGCTCCTACAATGAGCAGTTCTTC	CATRPDGSSGRSSYNEQFF	.	TRBV10-3	TRBJ2-1	.
TGTGCCAGTAGTATAGACTCACCGGGACAGGGCTACGAGCAGTACTTC	CASSIDSPGQGYEQYF	once	TRBV19	TRBJ2-7	TRBD1
TGTGCCAGCAGTCCACGACAGTCCTACGAGCAGTACTTC	CASSPRQSYEQYF	.	TRBV27	TRBJ2-7	.
TGCGCCAGCAGCCAGGGGACACGATCGGCAGATACGCAGTATTTT	CASSQGTRSADTQYF	.	TRBV5-1	TRBJ2-3	.
TGTGCCAGCAGCTTGGAATGGGGCTTCGACTACGAGCAGTACTTC	CASSLEWGFDYEQYF	.	TRBV5-5	TRBJ2-7	.
TGTGCCAGCAGTAATTCCTTGGGACAGGGGACAGAGACCCAGTACTTC	CASSNSLGQGTETQYF	.	TRBV2	TRBJ2-5	TRBD1
TGCGCCAGCAGCCAAGAACGGGGACTAGCGGGGCGAGACTCCTACGAGCAGTACTTC	CASSQERGLAGRDSYEQYF	.	TRBV4-1	TRBJ2-7	TRBD2
TGTGCCAGCAGTGAACTCGGGAGGGGCACTGAAGCTTTCTTT	CASSELGRGTEAFF	once	TRBV6-1	TRBJ1-1	.
TGCGCCAGCAGCGCCGGGTCTTCAAACACTGAAGCTTTCTTT	CASSAGSSNTEAFF	.	TRBV5-1	TRBJ1-1	.
TGTGCCAGCTCACCCCCGCAGTGGACAGGGGGCGCGGGGCACTACAATGAGCAGTTCTTC	CASSPPQWTGGAGHYNEQFF	.	TRBV18	TRBJ2-1	TRBD1
TGTGCCAGCCTTCAGCGGTCGGAAGCCTATGGCTACACCTTC	CASLQRSEAYGYTF	.	TRBV6-1	TRBJ1-2	.
TGTGCCAGTAGTCAGGTAGCGGGTCAGCCCCAGCATTTT	CASSQVAGQPQHF	.	TRBV19	TRBJ1-5	.
TGCGCCAGCAGCCAAGATCCAGGGAGGTCCCTCTTCACCATATATTTT	CASSQDPGRSLFTIYF	.	TRBV4-3	TRBJ1-3	.
TGCGCCAGCAGCCAAGATTCAGGCGGGGTGCGTCCCCGGCCAACCGAGCAGTACTTC	CASSQDSGGVRPRPTEQYF	.	TRBV4-1	TRBJ2-7	.
TGTGCCAGCAGCCTAGCCAGGACAGGGGAAGAGCAGTACTTC	CASSLARTGEEQYF	few	TRBV7-8	TRBJ2-7	TRBD1